This T cell receptor beta chain was observed in a study of cytomegalovirus exposure and HLA in healthy donors. With 60 Vbeta and 13 Jbeta primers, the PCR was carried out. The table came from immunoSEQ multiplex PCR; TCRdb's copy has only in-frame clones and leaves some out. The sample comprises 130,000 to 150,000 clones, 60% to 85% of which are singletons, and more than 10% rests with the top ten. The V gene end was trimmed by 4 bases and the J gene end by 3 bases; junction bases not matched to a gene: 7. There are 15 residues in the CDR3. Germline values: CDR1 LNHNV, CDR2 YYDKDF (reference sequence).

The source material was PBMCs. V gene TRBV15 combines with J gene TRBJ2-7, with TRBD1 matching over 9 bases. The origin of this receptor is a man aged 35 to 55 in good health and CMV-seropositive. CDR3 sequence (DNA): TGTGCCACCAGCAATGGACAGGGGACTTACTACGAGCAGTACTTC. Translating gives CATSNGQGTYYEQYF.